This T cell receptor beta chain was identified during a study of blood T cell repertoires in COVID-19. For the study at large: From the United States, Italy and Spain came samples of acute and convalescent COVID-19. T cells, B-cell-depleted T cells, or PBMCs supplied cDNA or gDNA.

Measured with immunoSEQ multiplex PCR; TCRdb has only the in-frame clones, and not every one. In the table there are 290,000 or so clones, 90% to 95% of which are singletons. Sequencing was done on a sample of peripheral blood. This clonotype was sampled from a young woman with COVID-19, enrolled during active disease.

CDR3 coding DNA: TGTGCCAGCAGCTTACTAGGGACAGGGGGCCACAATGAGCAGTTCTTC. Protein product: CASSLLGTGGHNEQFF. This rearrangement joins TRBV7-9 to TRBJ2-1, with 12 bases fitting TRBD1. CDR1 is SEHNR and CDR2 is FQNEAQ in the germline V gene (reference sequence). The CDR3 consists of 16 residues. After removal of 2 bases from V and 5 bases from J, the junction contained 4 bases not matched to a gene.